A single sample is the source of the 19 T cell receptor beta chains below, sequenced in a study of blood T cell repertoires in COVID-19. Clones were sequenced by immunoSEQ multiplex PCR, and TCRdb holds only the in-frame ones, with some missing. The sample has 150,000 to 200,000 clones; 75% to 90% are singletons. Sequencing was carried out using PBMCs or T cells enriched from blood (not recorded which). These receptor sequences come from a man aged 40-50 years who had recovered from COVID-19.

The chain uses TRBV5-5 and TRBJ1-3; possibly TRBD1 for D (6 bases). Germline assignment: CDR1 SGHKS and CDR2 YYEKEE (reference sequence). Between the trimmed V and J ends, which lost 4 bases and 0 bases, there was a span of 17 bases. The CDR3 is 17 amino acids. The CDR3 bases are TGTGCCAGCAGCAGCGGGGGCAGCTTTTTCTCTGGAAACACCATATATTTT. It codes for CASSSGGSFFSGNTIYF.

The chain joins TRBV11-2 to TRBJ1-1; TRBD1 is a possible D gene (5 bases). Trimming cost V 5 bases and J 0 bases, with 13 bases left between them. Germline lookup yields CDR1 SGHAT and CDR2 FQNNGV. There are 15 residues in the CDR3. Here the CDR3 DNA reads TGTGCCAGCAGCCTAGGTGGGGGGATGAACACTGAAGCTTTCTTT. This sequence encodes CASSLGGGMNTEAFF.

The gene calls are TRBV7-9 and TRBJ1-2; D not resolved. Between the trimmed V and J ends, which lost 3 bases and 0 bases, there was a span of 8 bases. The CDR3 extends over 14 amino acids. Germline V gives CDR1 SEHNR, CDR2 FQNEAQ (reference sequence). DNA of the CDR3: TGTGCCAGCAGCTTGGGCAGCTCTAACTATGGCTACACCTTC. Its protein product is CASSLGSSNYGYTF. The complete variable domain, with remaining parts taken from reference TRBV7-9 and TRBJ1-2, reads DTGVSQNPRHKITKRGQNVTFRCDPISEHNRLYWYRQTLGQGPEFLTYFQNEAQLEKSRLLSDRFSAERPKGSFSTLEIQRTEQGDSAMYLCASSLGSSNYGYTFGSGTRLTVV.

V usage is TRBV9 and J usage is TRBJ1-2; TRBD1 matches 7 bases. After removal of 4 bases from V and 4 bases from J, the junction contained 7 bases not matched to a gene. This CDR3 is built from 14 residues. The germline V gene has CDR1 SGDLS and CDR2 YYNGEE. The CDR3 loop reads CASSQTGTAYGYTF. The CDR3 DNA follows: TGTGCCAGCAGCCAAACGGGGACAGCCTATGGCTACACCTTC.

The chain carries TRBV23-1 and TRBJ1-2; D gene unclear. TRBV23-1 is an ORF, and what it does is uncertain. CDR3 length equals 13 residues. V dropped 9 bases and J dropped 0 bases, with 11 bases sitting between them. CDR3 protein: CARLFQTNYGYTF. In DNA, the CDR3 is TGCGCCAGACTCTTTCAAACTAACTATGGCTACACCTTC.

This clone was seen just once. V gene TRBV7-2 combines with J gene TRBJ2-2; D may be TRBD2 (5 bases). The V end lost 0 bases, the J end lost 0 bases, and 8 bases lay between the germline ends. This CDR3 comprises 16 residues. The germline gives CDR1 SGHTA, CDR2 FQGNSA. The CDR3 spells CASSLAGVANTGELFF. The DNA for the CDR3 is TGTGCCAGCAGCTTAGCCGGGGTCGCGAACACCGGGGAGCTGTTTTTT.

In nucleotides, the CDR3 is TGTGCCAGCAGTAGCATTGGGAACGGGAGAGGATTGGGAGAGCAGTACTTC. It is translated as CASSSIGNGRGLGEQYF. The V and J genes are TRBV28 and TRBJ2-7; a possible D gene is TRBD2 (6 bases). Trimming stripped 5 bases from V and 7 bases from J, with 27 bases between. Germline lookup yields CDR1 MDHEN and CDR2 SYDVKM. This CDR3 is built from 17 residues.

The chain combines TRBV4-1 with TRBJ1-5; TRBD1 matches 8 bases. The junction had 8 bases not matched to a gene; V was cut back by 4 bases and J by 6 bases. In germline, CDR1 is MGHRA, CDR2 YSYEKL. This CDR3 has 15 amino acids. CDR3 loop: CASSLNGQGGQPQHF. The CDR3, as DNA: TGCGCCAGCAGCCTCAACGGACAGGGCGGTCAGCCCCAGCATTTT.

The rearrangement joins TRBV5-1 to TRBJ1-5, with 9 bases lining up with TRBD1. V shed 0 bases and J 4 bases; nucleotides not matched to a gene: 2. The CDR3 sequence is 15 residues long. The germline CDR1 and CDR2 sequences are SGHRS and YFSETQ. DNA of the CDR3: TGCGCCAGCAGCTTGGGGACAGGGGATAATCAGCCCCAGCATTTT. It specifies CASSLGTGDNQPQHF.

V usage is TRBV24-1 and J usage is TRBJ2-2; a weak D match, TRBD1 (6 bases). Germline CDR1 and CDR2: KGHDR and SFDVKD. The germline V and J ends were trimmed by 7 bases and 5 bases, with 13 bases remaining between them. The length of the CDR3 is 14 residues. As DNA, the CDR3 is TGTGCCACCAGGGCAGGGGCTGAAACCGGGGAGCTGTTTTTT. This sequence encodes CATRAGAETGELFF.

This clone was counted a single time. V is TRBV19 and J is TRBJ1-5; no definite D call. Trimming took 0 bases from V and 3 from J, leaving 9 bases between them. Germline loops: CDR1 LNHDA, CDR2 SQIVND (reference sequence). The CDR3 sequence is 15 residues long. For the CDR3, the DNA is TGTGCCAGTAGTATAGATCCCCGGTACAATCAGCCCCAGCATTTT. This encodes CASSIDPRYNQPQHF.

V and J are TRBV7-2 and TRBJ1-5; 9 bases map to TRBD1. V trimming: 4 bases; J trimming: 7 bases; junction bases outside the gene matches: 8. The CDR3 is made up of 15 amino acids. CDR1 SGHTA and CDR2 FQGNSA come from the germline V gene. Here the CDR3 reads CASSYQGQGGQPQHF. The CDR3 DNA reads TGTGCCAGCAGCTACCAGGGACAGGGCGGGCAGCCCCAGCATTTT.

The CDR3 coding sequence is TGTGCCAGCAGCGAGTGGGGGGAAGCCTATGGCTACACCTTC. It codes for CASSEWGEAYGYTF. The J gene is TRBJ1-2, the V gene TRBV9; tentative D call: TRBD1 (5 bases). CDR3 length: 14 amino acids. Deletions cut 3 bases from V and 4 bases from J, with 13 bases between. The germline CDR1 and CDR2 sequences are SGDLS and YYNGEE.

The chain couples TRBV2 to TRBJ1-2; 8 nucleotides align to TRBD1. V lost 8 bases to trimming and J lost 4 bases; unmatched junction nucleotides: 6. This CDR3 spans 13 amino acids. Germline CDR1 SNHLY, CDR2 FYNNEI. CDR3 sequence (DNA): TGTGCCAGCCGAAATACAGGGGGCTATGGCTACACCTTC. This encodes CASRNTGGYGYTF.

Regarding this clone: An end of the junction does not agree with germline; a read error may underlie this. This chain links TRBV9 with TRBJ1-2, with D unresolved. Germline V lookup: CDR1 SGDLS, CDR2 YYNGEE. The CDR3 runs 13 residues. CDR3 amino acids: CASSPTPGQRPVF. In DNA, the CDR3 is TGTGCCAGCAGCCCCACCCCCGGTCAACGCCCGGTCTTC.

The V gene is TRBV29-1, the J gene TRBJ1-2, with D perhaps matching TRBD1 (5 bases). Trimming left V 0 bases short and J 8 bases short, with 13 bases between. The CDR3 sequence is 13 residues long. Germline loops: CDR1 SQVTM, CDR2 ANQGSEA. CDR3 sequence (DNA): TGCAGCGTTGAAGATTTAACAGGAAGGGGCTACACCTTC. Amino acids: CSVEDLTGRGYTF. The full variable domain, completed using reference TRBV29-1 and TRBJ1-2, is SAVISQKPSRDICQRGTSLTIQCQVDSQVTMMFWYRQQPGQSLTLIATANQGSEATYESGFVIDKFPISRPNLTFSTLTVSNMSPEDSSIYLCSVEDLTGRGYTFGSGTRLTVV.

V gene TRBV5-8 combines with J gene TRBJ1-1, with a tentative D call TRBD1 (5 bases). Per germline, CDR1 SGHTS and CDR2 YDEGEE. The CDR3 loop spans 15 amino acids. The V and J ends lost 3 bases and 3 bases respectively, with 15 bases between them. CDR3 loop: CASSSSGSRYTEAFF. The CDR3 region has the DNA TGTGCCAGCAGCTCTTCAGGGTCGAGGTACACTGAAGCTTTCTTT.

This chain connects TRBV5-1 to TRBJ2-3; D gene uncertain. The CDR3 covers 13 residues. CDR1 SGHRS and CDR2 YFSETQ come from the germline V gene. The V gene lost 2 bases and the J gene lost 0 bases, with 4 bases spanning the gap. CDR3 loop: CASSLTSTDTQYF. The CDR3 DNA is TGCGCCAGCAGCTTAACTAGCACAGATACGCAGTATTTT.

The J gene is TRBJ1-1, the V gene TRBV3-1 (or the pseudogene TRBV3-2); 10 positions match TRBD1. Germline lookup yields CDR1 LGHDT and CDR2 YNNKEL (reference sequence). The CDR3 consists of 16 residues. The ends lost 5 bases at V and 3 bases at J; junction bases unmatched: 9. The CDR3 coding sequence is TGTGCCAGCAGCAGAGGCCCGGACAGGGGGTACACTGAAGCTTTCTTT. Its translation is CASSRGPDRGYTEAFF.